This T cell receptor (beta chain) derives from a study of regulatory T cells in long-lasting Graves disease. Time point given: persistent/refractory GD, antithyroid drugs over 5 years with positive TRAb. There was RNA extracted from PBMCs, and the TCR library was made from it. In each case, Graves' disease was diagnosed per American Thyroid Association guidelines. As a group, patients came from one endocrinology department in Xi'an, China. Investigators prepared the TCR beta libraries by applying iRepertoire HTBI primers and Arm-PCR of CDR3 regions. A single record per CDR3 protein comes from TCRdb applying MiXCR to the multiplex PCR reads. Seen here are about 430,000 distinct CDR3 sequences, roughly a fifth observed once, and the top ten hold around an eighth. In the case of this clonotype: This sequence may be a read error, since a much larger clone differs from it by one base.

Trimming took 5 bases from V and 6 from J; bases not matched to a gene: 9. Germline CDR1 MDHEN, CDR2 SYDVKM. This CDR3 is 14 amino acids long. The specimen comprised peripheral blood mononuclear cells (PBMCs), sampled when the disease was refractory, from a patient treated with antithyroid drugs. The sequence was collected from a female donor with Graves disease. V is TRBV28 and J is TRBJ1-2; the match to TRBD1 covers 7 bases. DNA of the CDR3: TGTGCCAGCAGTGCGACAGGGCTAACCGATGGCTACACCTTC. It codes for CASSATGLTDGYTF.